One sample yielded the 24 T cell receptor beta chains listed below, sequenced in a study of post-analysis software for immune sequencing data. General study results and limits: Five TRBV segments occurring more often in patients than controls included TRBV5-6, TRBV5-1 and TRBV20-1.

Prepared TCR beta cDNA libraries contained unique molecular identifiers. TCRdb recomputed calls from the PCR reads with MiXCR, one row per CDR3 protein. The table lists some 500,000 distinct CDR3 sequences, under 55% of them singletons. No antigens are known for them. Material: blood. All receptors come from a girl aged 10 to 17 with multiple sclerosis.

This clonotype was picked up a small number of times. V is TRBV20-1 and J is TRBJ2-5; 7 nucleotides match TRBD1. The CDR3 extends over 12 amino acids. Germline V lookup: CDR1 DFQATT, CDR2 SNEGSKA (reference sequence). After removal of 5 bases from V and 4 bases from J, the junction contained 4 bases not matched to a gene. The CDR3 nucleotides are TGCAGTGCTCGCAGGGGGACAGAGACCCAGTACTTC. Its protein product is CSARRGTETQYF.

In this sample, this clonotype turned up once. The chain carries TRBV24-1 and TRBJ2-3, with 9 bases identical to TRBD1. V gave up 4 bases and J gave up 9 bases; unmatched junction bases: 10. The germline V gene encodes CDR1 KGHDR and CDR2 SFDVKD. The CDR3 consists of 15 residues. CDR3 protein: CATSDSPDRGWTQYF. The DNA of the CDR3 is TGTGCCACCAGTGACTCCCCTGACAGGGGGTGGACGCAGTATTTT.

The V and J genes are TRBV7-9 and TRBJ2-7; perhaps TRBD1 as D (6 bases). With 3 bases removed from V and 6 bases from J, the gap between germline ends came to 21 bases. This CDR3 is 16 amino acids long. Germline-derived CDR1 and CDR2 are SEHNR and FQNEAQ (reference sequence). The DNA of the CDR3 is TGTGCCAGCAGCTTGGGGGCGACGACAAATCGCCTCGAGCAGTACTTC. Amino acid sequence: CASSLGATTNRLEQYF.

V and J are TRBV30 and TRBJ1-5; D gene uncertain. Germline assignment: CDR1 GTSNPN and CDR2 SVGIG (reference sequence). The CDR3 runs 14 residues. V was clipped by 1 base and J by 6 bases, with 13 bases between them. CDR3 sequence: CAWSAIQGFQPQHF. CDR3 DNA sequence: TGTGCCTGGAGTGCCATACAAGGCTTTCAGCCCCAGCATTTT. The full variable domain, in which reference TRBV30 and TRBJ1-5 provide the parts outside the CDR3, is SQTIHQWPATLVQPVGSPLSLECTVEGTSNPNLYWYRQAAGRGLQLLFYSVGIGQISSEVPQNLSASRPQDRQFILSSKKLLLSDSGFYLCAWSAIQGFQPQHFGDGTRLSIL.

This clonotype was recorded a few times. This chain connects TRBV29-1 to TRBJ1-2, with TRBD1 matching over 8 bases. From germline, CDR1 is SQVTM and CDR2 ANQGSEA. V lost 7 bases and J lost 0; bases outside the gene matches: 4. The CDR3 covers 13 residues. Here the CDR3 reads CSARTGSNYGYTF. The CDR3 nucleotides are TGCAGCGCCCGGACAGGGTCTAACTATGGCTACACCTTC.

The genes are TRBV28 and TRBJ1-5, with no clear D. V shed 2 bases and J shed 1 base, with 12 bases lying between them. Germline loops: CDR1 MDHEN, CDR2 SYDVKM. This CDR3 comprises 16 residues. CDR3 nucleotides: TGTGCCAGCAGTTTAGAGGGAGCAGGCAGCAATCAGCCCCAGCATTTT. This encodes CASSLEGAGSNQPQHF.

V usage is TRBV28 and J usage is TRBJ2-7; 11 bases fit TRBD1. Per the germline V gene, CDR1 is MDHEN and CDR2 is SYDVKM. This CDR3 has 15 amino acids. V lost 5 bases and J lost 3; bases outside the gene matches: 6. Here the CDR3 reads CASSGGGTGGYEQYF. CDR3 nucleotide sequence: TGTGCCAGCAGTGGGGGGGGGACAGGGGGCTACGAGCAGTACTTC.

CDR3 loop: CSAPNDRFSFSGAYNEQFF. CDR3 nucleotide sequence: TGCAGTGCTCCCAACGACCGTTTCAGTTTCAGCGGAGCCTACAATGAGCAGTTCTTC. The V call is TRBV20-1, the J call TRBJ2-1; D is perhaps TRBD2 (5 bases). This CDR3 region has 19 residues. Trimming took off 5 bases at V and 2 bases at J, with 28 bases between the two ends. Germline V CDR1 and CDR2: DFQATT, SNEGSKA (reference sequence).

This clonotype was picked up a small number of times. This chain joins TRBV7-9 and TRBJ2-1; D might be TRBD2 (6 bases). This CDR3 has 15 amino acids. Germline CDR1 SEHNR, CDR2 FQNEAQ (reference sequence). The V end was cut by 4 bases, the J end by 3 bases, with 13 bases between. This chain's CDR3 is CASSSGDTYYNEQFF. In DNA form, the CDR3 reads TGTGCCAGCAGCTCGGGAGACACCTACTACAATGAGCAGTTCTTC.

This chain joins TRBV20-1 and TRBJ2-7; D gene ambiguous. The CDR3 is made up of 14 amino acids. Germline V gene sequence: CDR1 DFQATT, CDR2 SNEGSKA (reference sequence). V shed 0 bases and J shed 1 base, with 10 bases lying between them. The CDR3 spells CSAREGRYSYEQYF. CDR3 bases: TGCAGTGCTAGAGAGGGAAGATATTCCTACGAGCAGTACTTC.

In its sample, this clonotype was seen a few times. The DNA for the CDR3 is TGCAGTGCTAGAGATCGGACGGGAGGGATGACAGATACGCAGTATTTT. Translated, it gives CSARDRTGGMTDTQYF. J is TRBJ2-3 and V is TRBV20-1; 8 nucleotides line up with TRBD2. The CDR3 has 16 amino acids. Germline CDR1 reads DFQATT; CDR2 reads SNEGSKA (reference sequence). The V gene end was trimmed by 0 bases and the J gene end by 3 bases; junction bases not matched to a gene: 8.

For this clonotype: The junction departs from the called germline gene at one end, perhaps through a read error. The V gene is TRBV6-1, the J gene TRBJ2-5, with D tentatively TRBD2 (6 bases). Matching the DNA end better, TRBJ2-7 makes the J call doubtful. This CDR3 is 14 amino acids long. Germline CDR1 reads MNHNS; CDR2 reads SASEGT. CDR3 in DNA: TGTGCCAGTAGTGAAGCACGACTAGTCTACGAGCAGTACTTC. It translates to CASSEARLVYEQYF.

This clonotype came up once. The gene calls are TRBV27 and TRBJ1-2; D call uncertain. V lost 0 bases and J lost 4, with 27 bases in between. The CDR3 extends over 20 amino acids. Germline-derived CDR1 and CDR2 are MNHEY and SMNVEV (reference sequence). DNA for the CDR3: TGTGCCAGCAGTTTATCCCGAGGGCCCGGCCGGGGAGGGCCCGTCTATGGCTACACCTTC. Residues: CASSLSRGPGRGGPVYGYTF.

This chain links TRBV9 with TRBJ2-3, with 8 nucleotides matching TRBD2. The CDR3 covers 17 residues. Losses at the gene ends were 4 bases for V and 4 bases for J; bases not matched to a gene: 14. Germline V gives CDR1 SGDLS, CDR2 YYNGEE. The DNA for the CDR3 is TGTGCCAGCAGCCTTGGGACTAGTGGGAGTATGTCAGATACGCAGTATTTT. Protein sequence: CASSLGTSGSMSDTQYF. The complete variable domain, with remaining parts taken from reference TRBV9 and TRBJ2-3, reads DSGVTQTPKHLITATGQRVTLRCSPRSGDLSVYWYQQSLDQGLQFLIQYYNGEERAKGNILERFSAQQFPDLHSELNLSSLELGDSALYFCASSLGTSGSMSDTQYFGPGTRLTVL.

The chain is built from TRBV7-9 and TRBJ2-1; D is uncertain. This CDR3 has 12 residues. CDR1 and CDR2 from the germline V gene are SEHNR and FQNEAQ (reference sequence). Trimming took off 3 bases at V and 10 bases at J, with 10 bases between the two ends. The CDR3 coding sequence is TGTGCCAGCAGCTTGGGCGTTCCCGAGCAGTTCTTC. It is translated as CASSLGVPEQFF.

This sequence joins TRBV7-9 and TRBJ1-5; D not resolved. Germline V CDR1 and CDR2: SEHNR, FQNEAQ (reference sequence). V was shortened by 2 bases and J by 7 bases, with 9 bases between the two germline ends. The CDR3 contains 13 residues. The CDR3 region has the DNA TGTGCCAGCAGCTTATATGGCGGGCAGCCCCAGCATTTT. Amino acids: CASSLYGGQPQHF.

The chain uses TRBV29-1 and TRBJ2-5; TRBD1 agrees at 12 bases. The CDR3 loop spans 15 amino acids. The germline V gene encodes CDR1 SQVTM and CDR2 ANQGSEA. V lost 4 bases, J lost 5 bases, and 8 bases stayed unmatched. This chain's CDR3 is CSVVLGTGGEETQYF. Written as DNA, the CDR3 is TGCAGCGTTGTCCTAGGGACAGGGGGCGAGGAGACCCAGTACTTC.

There are a few counts of this clonotype. The rearrangement links TRBV4-3 to TRBJ2-6; D gene ambiguous. Looked up from germline, CDR1 is LGHNA and CDR2 is YSLEER. Trimming removed 5 bases at V and 1 base at J, with 9 bases between. The CDR3 extends over 15 amino acids. The CDR3 coding sequence is TGCGCCAGCAGCTACCGGGCATCTGGGGCCAACGTCCTGACTTTC. Translation: CASSYRASGANVLTF.

This clonotype has more than one count but fewer than ten. This chain uses TRBV20-1 with TRBJ2-7; TRBD1 agrees at 8 bases. The J call may not be correct, given that the DNA end is closer to TRBJ2-4. This CDR3 contains 12 residues. Germline V gene lookup returns CDR1 DFQATT and CDR2 SNEGSKA (reference sequence). CDR3: CSGGQGADIQYF. As DNA, the CDR3 is TGCAGTGGTGGGCAGGGGGCGGACATTCAGTACTTC.

The genes are TRBV12-3 or TRBV12-4 and TRBJ1-6; 10 bases are a match to TRBD1. V shed 7 bases and J 9 bases; nucleotides not matched to a gene: 6. The CDR3 has 14 amino acids. CDR3 bases: TGTGCCAGCACCTGGGGGACAGGGGTTTCACCCCTCCACTTT. Translated: CASTWGTGVSPLHF.

This clonotype was seen only a few times. The V and J genes are TRBV27 and TRBJ1-5; D is undetermined. CDR3 length: 16 residues. Between the trimmed V and J ends, which lost 3 bases and 0 bases, there was a span of 12 bases. Germline V CDR1 and CDR2: MNHEY, SMNVEV (reference sequence). CDR3 sequence reads: CASSLEGSHSNQPQHF. In nucleotides, the CDR3 is TGTGCCAGCAGTTTGGAAGGGAGCCATAGCAATCAGCCCCAGCATTTT.

The chain employs TRBV20-1 and TRBJ2-7; possibly TRBD1 for D (6 bases). Trimming cost V 0 bases and J 3 bases, with 9 bases left between them. The CDR3 extends over 13 amino acids. Germline V gene sequence: CDR1 DFQATT, CDR2 SNEGSKA (reference sequence). CDR3 sequence: CSARDWDNYEQYF. CDR3 coding DNA: TGCAGTGCTAGAGATTGGGACAACTACGAGCAGTACTTC.

This chain uses TRBV6-5 with TRBJ2-7, with a possible D match to TRBD2 (6 bases). The CDR3 runs 14 residues. V lost 6 bases and J 2 bases, leaving 14 bases between the germline ends. CDR1 is MNHEY and CDR2 is SVGAGI in the germline V gene. The CDR3 bases are TGTGCCAGCAGGCGCGGGACGGAGACCTACGAGCAGTACTTC. This codes for CASRRGTETYEQYF.

CDR3 residues: CASSLGWTSLLSYNEQFF. In DNA form, the CDR3 reads TGTGCCAGCAGCTTAGGCTGGACTTCGCTTCTCTCCTACAATGAGCAGTTCTTC. The rearrangement uses TRBV7-9 and TRBJ2-1; TRBD2 is a possible D gene (5 bases). Germline CDR1 SEHNR, CDR2 FQNEAQ (reference sequence). Trimming pared 1 base from V and 0 bases from J, leaving 16 bases between. This CDR3 is built from 18 residues.